The rows below give T cell receptor beta chains drawn from one sample of a study of identifying expanded T cells in peripheral blood. Measured with immunoSEQ multiplex PCR; TCRdb has only the in-frame clones, and not every one. This table has fewer than 65,000 clones, about 87% appearing once. Sequenced sample: blood. The receptors stem from a person aged 18 to 75 in good health. Both conserved end residues are trimmed from each CDR3. Clone sizes are given selectively: once, few, many, or a class where the clone is expanded.

clone_size | v_call | cdr3_aa
once | TRBV4-1 | ASSQRGGYEQY
once | TRBV11-1 | ASSGRYGTGSYNEQF
. | TRBV2 | ASTSGPNQPQH
. | TRBV6-1 | ASSERGSGQPGNTEAF
. | TRBV5-1 | ASSLEGGGEKLF
once | TRBV14 | ASSQDFGGFYEQY
. | TRBV15 | ATSRDKDPRF
. | TRBV2 | ASRGLGIAGGLNEQF
. | TRBV19 | ASSKGTGFDVDTQY
. | TRBV28 | ASSLDSKPSNEQF
. | TRBV18 | ASSGLAGVTNTGELF
once | TRBV5-1 | ASTILGGNSNQPQH
. | TRBV4-2 | ASSPTIFSYEQY
. | TRBV29-1 | SAKEGVEVREQY
. | TRBV7-9 | ASSRVGETQY
. | TRBV10-1 | ASSESAGLNTEAF
. | TRBV4-1 | ASSPSGSYYGYT
. | TRBV7-3 | ASSSQSGVTEAF
. | TRBV27 | ASSPNRETEAF
. | TRBV4-2 | ASSQMPMNTEAF
. | TRBV5-4 | ASSAQGGGNEKLF
once | TRBV28 | ASSTDIWGASGNTIY
. | TRBV9 | ASSGPIRKGYT
. | TRBV19 | ASSIGQGMNTEAF
. | TRBV18 | ASSPPTTYRLRGYT
many | TRBV5-6 | ASSKGTGQFFSGNTIY
. | TRBV19 | ASSIGLGVHSNQPQH
. | TRBV18 | ASSLGQGRTDTQY
. | TRBV30 | AWSVLGEQY
. | TRBV29-1 | SVVVGGTGELF
few | TRBV4-2 | ASSQDGTGGSYEQY
. | TRBV5-6 | ASSWGAGLYNEQF
. | TRBV10-3 | AISLGGDTEAF
. | TRBV18 | ASSSRDRGYGYT
. | TRBV7-8 | ASSLGGREGAF
once | TRBV11-2 | ASSLITSGYNEQF
. | TRBV11-2 | ASRRTGGILPPTYEQY
few | TRBV5-4 | ASSLSGGAEQY
. | TRBV2 | ACRQTTNYGYT
. | TRBV5-1 | ASSLGQGGEQY
once | TRBV30 | AWTAGNRANYGYT
once | TRBV5-1 | ASSLAGAGNSPLH
. | TRBV4-1 | ASSHVRGGWT
. | TRBV9 | ASSGTSGRPSSYNEQF
. | TRBV10-3 | AISESQTPGSETQY
. | TRBV5-1 | ASSSPPRGGDTGELF
. | TRBV6-4 | ASSDSKGTSNEQF
. | TRBV6-1 | ASSVVNEQF
. | TRBV7-2 | ASSLRQGRDGYT
. | TRBV11-2 | ASSTTGSGEQF
. | TRBV6-1 | ASRGGTDTQY
. | TRBV27 | ASSLRFGAGGYNEQF